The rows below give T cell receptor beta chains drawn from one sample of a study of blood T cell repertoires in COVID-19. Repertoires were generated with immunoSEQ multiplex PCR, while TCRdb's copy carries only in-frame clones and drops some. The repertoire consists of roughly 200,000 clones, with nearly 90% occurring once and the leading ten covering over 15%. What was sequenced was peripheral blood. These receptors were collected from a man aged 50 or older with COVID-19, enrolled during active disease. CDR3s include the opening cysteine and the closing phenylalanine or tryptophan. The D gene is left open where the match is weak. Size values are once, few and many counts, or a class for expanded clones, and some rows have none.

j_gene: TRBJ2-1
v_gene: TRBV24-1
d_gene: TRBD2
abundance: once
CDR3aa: CATSDPRTSGLSNHPRNEQFF
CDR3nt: TGTGCCACCAGTGACCCCCGGACTAGCGGCCTCTCCAACCACCCCCGGAATGAGCAGTTCTTC

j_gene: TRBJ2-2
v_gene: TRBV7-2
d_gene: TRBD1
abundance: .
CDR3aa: CASSLGQGANTGELFF
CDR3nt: TGTGCCAGCAGCTTAGGGCAGGGGGCGAACACCGGGGAGCTGTTTTTT

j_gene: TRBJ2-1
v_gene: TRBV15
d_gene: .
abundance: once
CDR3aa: CATSRDNNEQFF
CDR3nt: TGTGCCACCAGCAGAGATAACAATGAGCAGTTCTTC

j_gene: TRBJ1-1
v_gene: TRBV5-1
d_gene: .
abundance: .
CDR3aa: CASSLVIGTNTEAFF
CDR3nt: TGCGCCAGCAGCTTGGTCATCGGTACCAACACTGAAGCTTTCTTT

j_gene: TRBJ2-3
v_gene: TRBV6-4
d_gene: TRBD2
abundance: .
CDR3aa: CASSDAGGGSTDTQYF
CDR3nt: TGTGCCAGCAGTGACGCGGGAGGGGGAAGCACAGATACGCAGTATTTT

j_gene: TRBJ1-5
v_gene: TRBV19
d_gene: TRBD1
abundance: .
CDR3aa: CASSSHRGSNQPQHF
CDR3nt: TGTGCCAGTAGTTCTCACAGGGGTAGCAATCAGCCCCAGCATTTT

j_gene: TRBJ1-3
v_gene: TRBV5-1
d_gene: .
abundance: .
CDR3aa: CASSLGGNSGNTIYF
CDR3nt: TGCGCCAGCAGCTTGGGAGGAAACTCTGGAAACACCATATATTTT

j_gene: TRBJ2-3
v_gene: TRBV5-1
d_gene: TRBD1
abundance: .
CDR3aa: CASSVGQGGTDTQYF
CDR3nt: TGCGCCAGCAGCGTAGGACAGGGGGGCACAGATACGCAGTATTTT

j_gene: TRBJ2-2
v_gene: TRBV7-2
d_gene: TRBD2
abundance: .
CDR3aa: CASSLVGLAGGWAGELFF
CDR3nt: TGTGCCAGCAGCTTAGTAGGCCTAGCGGGGGGTTGGGCCGGGGAGCTGTTTTTT

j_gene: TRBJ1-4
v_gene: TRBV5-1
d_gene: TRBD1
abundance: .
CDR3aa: CASSFTGAVNEKLFF
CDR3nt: TGCGCCAGCAGCTTCACAGGGGCTGTAAATGAAAAACTGTTTTTT

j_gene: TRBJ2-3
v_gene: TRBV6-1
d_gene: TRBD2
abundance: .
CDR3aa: CASSELGTSGRAKDTQYF
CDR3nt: TGTGCCAGCAGTGAACTGGGGACTAGCGGGAGGGCCAAGGATACGCAGTATTTT

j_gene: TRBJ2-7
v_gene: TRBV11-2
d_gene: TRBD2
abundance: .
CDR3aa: CASSFPGSGSYEQYF
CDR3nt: TGTGCCAGCAGCTTCCCGGGTAGCGGGTCCTACGAGCAGTACTTC

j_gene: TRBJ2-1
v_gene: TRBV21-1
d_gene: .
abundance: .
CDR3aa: CASSKRTGGNGEDPYNEQFF
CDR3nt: TGTGCCAGCAGTAAGCGGACAGGGGGCAACGGGGAGGATCCCTACAATGAGCAGTTCTTC

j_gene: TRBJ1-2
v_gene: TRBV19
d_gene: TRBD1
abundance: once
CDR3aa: CASRQRQGGGYTF
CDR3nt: TGTGCCAGTAGACAGAGACAGGGAGGAGGCTACACCTTC

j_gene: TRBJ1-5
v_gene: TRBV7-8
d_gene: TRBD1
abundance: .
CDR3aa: CASSFVGQGGSQPQHF
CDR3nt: TGTGCCAGCAGCTTTGTGGGACAGGGGGGTAGTCAGCCCCAGCATTTT

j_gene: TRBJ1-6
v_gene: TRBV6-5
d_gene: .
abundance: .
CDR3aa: CASRPQGTNSPLHF
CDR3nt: TGTGCCAGCAGACCCCAGGGAACTAATTCACCCCTCCACTTT

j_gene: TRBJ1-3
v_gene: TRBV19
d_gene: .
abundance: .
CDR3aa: CASSMPTASSGNTIYF
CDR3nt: TGTGCCAGTAGTATGCCGACTGCTAGCTCTGGAAACACCATATATTTT

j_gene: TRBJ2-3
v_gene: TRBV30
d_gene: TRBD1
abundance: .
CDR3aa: CAWSVLRGRADTQYF
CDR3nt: TGTGCCTGGAGTGTACTGAGGGGGCGGGCAGATACGCAGTATTTT

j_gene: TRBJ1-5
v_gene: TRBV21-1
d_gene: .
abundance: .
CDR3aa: CASSKRATDRGGNQPQHF
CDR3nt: TGTGCCAGCAGCAAACGGGCCACAGACAGGGGGGGCAATCAGCCCCAGCATTTT

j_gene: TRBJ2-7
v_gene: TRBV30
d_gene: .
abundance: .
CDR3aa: CAWRQGYEQYF
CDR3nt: TGTGCCTGGAGACAGGGCTACGAGCAGTACTTC

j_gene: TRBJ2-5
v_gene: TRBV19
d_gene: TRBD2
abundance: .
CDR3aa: CASSKLAGGFVETQYF
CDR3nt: TGTGCCAGTAGTAAACTAGCGGGGGGGTTCGTAGAGACCCAGTACTTC

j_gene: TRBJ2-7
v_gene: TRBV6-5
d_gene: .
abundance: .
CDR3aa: CASRHYADYEQYF
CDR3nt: TGTGCCAGCAGACACTACGCAGACTACGAGCAGTACTTC